These T cell receptor beta chains were read from a single sample in a study of memory CD4+ T cells and cytomegalovirus serostatus. Assay used: immunoSEQ multiplex PCR; TCRdb lists only in-frame clones, some missing. The repertoire holds under 55,000 clones, with 80% to 85% as singletons. Material for sequencing was memory CD4+ T cells from blood. The receptors come from an adult in good health and CMV-seropositive. Both conserved end residues are part of each CDR3. A D gene is named only where the DNA matches it firmly. Clone size is stated in some rows and not others, as once, few, many or a class when expanded.

TRBD1,TRBJ1-2,TRBV5-4,14,few,TGTGCCAGCAGCTTCAGGGGGGATAACTATGGCTACACCTTC,CASSFRGDNYGYTF
TRBD2,TRBJ2-7,TRBV11-2,13,NA,TGTGCCAGCAGCCCCATGACTAGCTCCGAGCAGTACTTC,CASSPMTSSEQYF
NA,TRBJ1-4,TRBV5-1,14,once,TGCGCCAGCAGCCAGGACGGCTATAATGAAAAACTGTTTTTT,CASSQDGYNEKLFF
NA,TRBJ2-1,TRBV5-1,15,NA,TGCGCCAGCAGCTTGGATCAGCGGACTAACAATGAGCAGTTCTTC,CASSLDQRTNNEQFF
TRBD1,TRBJ1-1,TRBV7-9,16,NA,TGTGCCAGCAGGCAGACAGGGGGCTCGAGGGGTACTGAAGCTTTCTTT,CASRQTGGSRGTEAFF
NA,TRBJ1-6,TRBV2,17,NA,TGTGCCAGCAGTGTCCCCACGGGCCGACTATATAATTCACCCCTCCACTTT,CASSVPTGRLYNSPLHF
NA,TRBJ2-1,TRBV27,17,NA,TGTGCCAGCAGTTCCCTCCTACTGGGGGTCTCCTACAATGAGCAGTTCTTC,CASSSLLLGVSYNEQFF
NA,TRBJ1-3,TRBV6-1,15,NA,TGTGCCAGCGGATTAGCGGGCATGGGGGGAAACACCATATATTTT,CASGLAGMGGNTIYF
NA,TRBJ2-6,TRBV5-6,16,NA,TGTGCCAGCAGCTTTGACAGTTTCTCTGGGGCCAACGTCCTGACTTTC,CASSFDSFSGANVLTF
NA,TRBJ2-7,TRBV4-2,15,NA,TGTGCCAGCAGCCAAGACGGACAGCGAACCTACGAGCAGTACTTC,CASSQDGQRTYEQYF
NA,TRBJ1-4,TRBV18,15,once,TGTGCCAGCTCACTCCGACAGGCACCCGGTGAAAAACTGTTTTTT,CASSLRQAPGEKLFF
NA,TRBJ2-7,TRBV19,13,NA,TGTGCCAGTAGTATCCGGGGTCGCTACGAGCAGTACTTC,CASSIRGRYEQYF
NA,TRBJ1-4,TRBV13,14,NA,TGTGCCAGCAGCTCAGGGGCAACTAATGAAAAACTGTTTTTT,CASSSGATNEKLFF
NA,TRBJ1-5,TRBV7-2,13,NA,TGTGCCAGCGGGAGGGGTGGCAATCAGCCCCAGCATTTT,CASGRGGNQPQHF
NA,TRBJ1-5,TRBV10-3,15,NA,TGTGCCATCAGTGGCTTGGGGCTAGGCAATCAGCCCCAGCATTTT,CAISGLGLGNQPQHF
NA,TRBJ1-3,TRBV28,13,few,TGTGCCAGCAGTACCCAAAGAGCAGGCTCGAGTCACTTT,CASSTQRAGSSHF
NA,TRBJ2-7,TRBV6-1,15,NA,TGTGCCAGCAGTGAAGAGGGGGGAAGGTCCTACGAGCAGTACTTC,CASSEEGGRSYEQYF
NA,TRBJ2-2,TRBV6-6,12,NA,TGTGCCAGCAGTGGGGGGACCGGGGAGCCGTTTTTT,CASSGGTGEPFF
NA,TRBJ1-1,TRBV7-2,12,NA,TGTGCCAGCATGGCCGGGAACACTGAAGCTTTCTTT,CASMAGNTEAFF
TRBD2,TRBJ2-5,TRBV7-2,16,NA,TGTGCCAGCAGCTTAGTGGCGGGAGGTGGGCAAGAGACCCAGTACTTC,CASSLVAGGGQETQYF
NA,TRBJ2-5,TRBV5-1,13,once,TGCGCCAGCAGTACCGCGTACCAAGAGACCCAGTACTTC,CASSTAYQETQYF
NA,TRBJ2-1,TRBV19,13,NA,TGTGCCAGTAACCCGGGAAGATACAATGAGCAGTTCTTC,CASNPGRYNEQFF
NA,TRBJ2-2,TRBV12-5,18,NA,TGTGCTAGTGGTTTGGGCCGAGACCTACTTCGACCCACCGGGGAGCTGTTTTTT,CASGLGRDLLRPTGELFF
NA,TRBJ2-2,TRBV11-3,15,NA,TGTGCCAGCAGCCAGGGGGGCCTGTGGGCCGGGGAGCTGTTTTTT,CASSQGGLWAGELFF